The 23 T cell receptor beta chains presented below share a single source sample, sequenced in a study of T cell clonality in common variable immunodeficiency. Profiled with immunoSEQ multiplex PCR; TCRdb holds only in-frame clones, not every one. The sample presents 40,000 or so clones, none singletons. Sequenced material: peripheral blood mononuclear cells. These receptors were collected from a person aged 18 to 75 in good health.

This clone was seen repeatedly, ten times or more. The read ends 3 residues before the CDR3 terminus; that terminus is restored from the germline J gene. The rearrangement uses TRBV5-1 and TRBJ2-3, with 9 bases fitting TRBD2. Trimming took 6 bases from V and 6 from J; bases not matched to a gene: 17. The CDR3 runs 17 residues. Germline CDR1 SGHRS, CDR2 YFSETQ. CDR3 protein: CASKAGGRSGLSDTQYF. The sequenced CDR3 bases are TGCGCCAGCAAGGCGGGGGGGCGAAGTGGCTTGAGTGATACG.

In regard to this clone: Read sequence stops 3 residues before the CDR3 end, and the germline J gene provides the missing end. The sample carries other DNA sequences with the same CDR3. This rearrangement joins TRBV2 to TRBJ1-4; a possible D gene is TRBD1 (5 bases). Trimming took 4 bases from V and 7 from J, leaving 10 bases between them. From germline, CDR1 is SNHLY and CDR2 FYNNEI. The CDR3 is 13 residues long. The CDR3 region is CASSAGIGEKLFF. The covered CDR3 bases are TGTGCCAGCAGTGCAGGGATCGGTGAAAAA.

This clone was counted between two and nine times. Partial CDR3 DNA: TGTGCCAGCAGCTTAGCCAGATCTGGCTACGAG. Amino acid sequence: CASSLARSGYE. The full CDR3 reads CASSLARSGYEQYF. V is TRBV7-2 and J is TRBJ2-7; no clear D. The CDR3 end is not reached by the read, which stops 3 residues before it; the germline J gene fills it in. CDR3 length equals 14 residues. Germline CDR1 reads SGHTA; CDR2 reads FQGNSA. Deletions cut 0 bases from V and 3 bases from J, with 9 bases between. The full variable domain, rest sourced from reference TRBV7-2 and TRBJ2-7, is GAGVSQSPSNKVTEKGKDVELRCDPISGHTALYWYRQSLGQGLEFLIYFQGNSAPDKSGLPSDRFSAERTGGSVSTLTIQRTQQEDSAVYLCASSLARSGYEQYFGPGTRLTVT.

Note on this clone: The read comes to an end 3 residues before the CDR3 does, leaving the germline J gene to fill in the end. The rearrangement uses TRBV23-1 and TRBJ1-1, with TRBD1 matching over 7 bases. TRBV23-1 is treated as an ORF (open reading frame) with a function not yet certain. This CDR3 has 16 amino acids. V trimming: 7 bases; J trimming: 4 bases; junction bases outside the gene matches: 15. CDR3 sequence reads: CASTTDREYPSTEAFF. The CDR3 DNA, read in part, is TGCGCCAGCACGACAGACAGGGAGTACCCGAGCACTGAA.

This clone was detected ten times or more. Read data end 3 residues before the CDR3 end; the end is taken from the germline J gene. The same CDR3 is also encoded by other DNA sequences in this sample. This chain connects TRBV30 to TRBJ1-3; no clear D gene. This CDR3 comprises 17 residues. CDR1 and CDR2 from the germline V gene are GTSNPN and SVGIG (reference sequence). Trimming took off 0 bases at V and 0 bases at J, with 15 bases between the two ends. CDR3 in amino acids: CAWSVLGRVLSGNTIYF. The covered CDR3 bases are TGTGCCTGGAGTGTACTAGGGAGGGTTCTCTCTGGAAACACC.

Many counts were recorded for this clone. The read stops 3 residues short of the end of the CDR3; the missing end is completed from the germline J gene. The chain links TRBV4-1 to TRBJ2-5, with D possibly being TRBD2 (6 bases). Trimming took off 4 bases at V and 5 bases at J, with 11 bases between the two ends. In germline, CDR1 is MGHRA, CDR2 YSYEKL. The CDR3 is 13 amino acids. CDR3 DNA (partial): TGCGCCAGCAGCCGGGGCGGGGTTGAGACC. Encoded protein: CASSRGGVET. The full CDR3 protein reads CASSRGGVETQYF.

In this sample, this clone turned up a few times. The read halts 3 residues ahead of the CDR3 end, with the missing end drawn from the germline J gene. The chain joins TRBV14 to TRBJ2-7, with D maybe TRBD2 (6 bases). V was shortened by 5 bases and J by 0 bases, with 14 bases between the two germline ends. Germline V CDR1 and CDR2: SGHDN, FVKESK. This CDR3 spans 15 amino acids. The CDR3 DNA, read in part, is TGTGCCAGCAGCGTGGGGGGACTGAGCTCCTACGAG. It translates to CASSVGGLSSYE. The entire CDR3 reads CASSVGGLSSYEQYF.

Ten or more counts support this clone. The read finishes 3 residues shy of the CDR3 end, and the germline J gene is used to complete it. V gene TRBV4-1 combines with J gene TRBJ2-1, with D perhaps TRBD2 (6 bases). Trimming took off 4 bases at V and 8 bases at J, with 9 bases between the two ends. The germline CDR1 and CDR2 sequences are MGHRA and YSYEKL. The CDR3 totals 12 residues. The CDR3 sequence is CASSPRGDEQFF. The CDR3 bases that were read are TGCGCCAGCAGCCCGCGGGGAGATGAG.

This clone was counted a few times. At one end, the junction sequence differs from germline, possibly due to a read error. The observed sequence ends 3 residues before the CDR3 terminus, with the missing tail filled in from the germline J gene. The V call is TRBV7-7, the J call TRBJ1-2; D is perhaps TRBD1 (6 bases). Germline loops: CDR1 SSHAT, CDR2 FNYEAQ (reference sequence). This CDR3 is built from 15 residues. CDR3 bases read: TGTGCTAGCAGCCCTTCTGCAGGGGCCTACAATGAC. It codes for CASSPSAGAYND. The full-length CDR3 reads as CASSPSAGAYNDYTF.

Comment on this clone: The CDR3 end lies 3 residues beyond the end of the read and is filled in from the germline J gene. The chain uses TRBV19 and TRBJ1-1, with 7 bases matching TRBD1. CDR3 length: 14 amino acids. After removal of 8 bases from V and 2 bases from J, the junction contained 8 bases not matched to a gene. In germline, CDR1 is LNHDA, CDR2 SQIVND (reference sequence). The CDR3 DNA, read in part, is TGTGCCAGTGGGATGACAGGGAGCAACACTGAA. Translating it yields CASGMTGSNTE. The entire CDR3 protein is CASGMTGSNTEAFF.

This clone was counted at least ten times. The read halts 3 residues ahead of the CDR3 end, with the missing end drawn from the germline J gene. The rearrangement uses TRBV6-2 or TRBV6-3 and TRBJ2-1; 10 nucleotides line up with TRBD2. The V gene end was trimmed by 6 bases and the J gene end by 6 bases; junction bases not matched to a gene: 11. Germline V gene lookup returns CDR1 MNHEY and CDR2 SVGEGT. The CDR3 sequence is 16 residues long. The covered CDR3 bases are TGTGCCAGCAGACTCGCGCTAGCGGGGGTATTCAATGAG. As protein: CASRLALAGVFNE. The whole CDR3 sequence is CASRLALAGVFNEQFF.

This clone showed up many times. Sequencing ends 3 residues short of the CDR3 end; the germline J gene provides the rest. V usage is TRBV5-1 and J usage is TRBJ1-2, with a possible D match to TRBD1 (6 bases). The V gene lost 4 bases and the J gene lost 6 bases, with 10 bases spanning the gap. CDR3 size: 12 residues. Germline CDR1 and CDR2: SGHRS and YFSETQ. CDR3: CASSVQGNGYTF. The CDR3 bases that were read are TGCGCCAGCAGCGTCCAGGGGAATGGC.

This clone has at least ten counts. The read ends 3 residues shy of where the CDR3 ends; the end is completed using the germline J gene. This rearrangement joins TRBV5-1 to TRBJ1-1, with 8 bases identical to TRBD1. Germline CDR1 is SGHRS and CDR2 is YFSETQ. V was clipped by 4 bases and J by 1 base; unmatched bases: 3. The CDR3 sequence is 14 residues long. Incomplete CDR3 DNA: TGCGCCAGCAGCCCCGGGACAGGGAACACTGAA. It encodes CASSPGTGNTE. The whole CDR3 is CASSPGTGNTEAFF.

Notes on this clone: The CDR3 goes on 3 residues after the read ends, and that part is filled in from the germline J gene. J is TRBJ2-7 and V is TRBV2; TRBD2 agrees at 9 bases. Germline CDR1 is SNHLY and CDR2 is FYNNEI. The CDR3 sequence is 15 residues long. Trimming cost V 2 bases and J 0 bases; bases outside gene matches: 2. The sequenced CDR3 bases are TGTGCCAGCAGTGAAAGCGGGGGGAACTCCTACGAG. Protein sequence: CASSESGGNSYE. The CDR3 reads in full as CASSESGGNSYEQYF.

This clone was picked up many times. The CDR3 goes on 3 residues after the read ends, and that part is filled in from the germline J gene. V gene TRBV19 combines with J gene TRBJ1-6; D is perhaps TRBD1 (6 bases). CDR1 and CDR2 from the germline V gene are LNHDA and SQIVND (reference sequence). Trimming removed 6 bases from V and 0 bases from J, with 15 bases in between. CDR3 length: 17 amino acids. CDR3 DNA, as far as it was read: TGTGCCAGTAGGTCCAGGGGTGGTGGCTCCTATAATTCACCC. It translates to CASRSRGGGSYNSP. The complete CDR3 reads CASRSRGGGSYNSPLHF.

This clone has more than one count but fewer than ten. The read gets to within 3 residues of the CDR3 end, and the germline J gene fills in the rest. This chain joins TRBV7-9 and TRBJ2-4, with D possibly matching TRBD1 (5 bases). The CDR3 length is 14 residues. Per the germline V gene, CDR1 is SEHNR and CDR2 is FQNEAQ (reference sequence). The covered CDR3 bases are TGTGCCAGCAGCTTAGGGGGCAGGAACTATGGT. The encoded protein is CASSLGGRNYG. The full CDR3 is CASSLGGRNYGQYF.

This clone was counted a few times. The read halts 3 residues ahead of the CDR3 end, with the missing end drawn from the germline J gene. The gene calls are TRBV2 and TRBJ2-3, with D hard to call. Trimming shortened V by 4 bases and J by 1 base, and 12 bases separated the two germline ends. The CDR3 covers 15 residues. Germline V lookup: CDR1 SNHLY, CDR2 FYNNEI. The CDR3 bases that were read are TGTGCCAGCAGTGCTAGGCAGTGGGGCACAGATACG. Translating gives CASSARQWGTDT. The entire CDR3 reads CASSARQWGTDTQYF.

In its sample, this clone was seen many times. Read sequence stops 3 residues before the CDR3 end, and the germline J gene provides the missing end. The gene calls are TRBV30 and TRBJ1-2; D perhaps matches TRBD1 (5 bases). The V gene's germline CDR1 is GTSNPN and CDR2 SVGIG (reference sequence). Trimming removed 1 base from V and 6 bases from J, with 9 bases in between. The CDR3 runs 12 residues. The DNA read from the CDR3 is TGTGCCTGGAGTGGGGGGGTCCATGGC. It translates to CAWSGGVHG. The full CDR3 reads CAWSGGVHGYTF.

This clone was detected ten times or more. The read ends 3 residues shy of where the CDR3 ends; the end is completed using the germline J gene. The chain links TRBV30 to TRBJ2-3, with 12 bases matching TRBD2. Germline loops: CDR1 GTSNPN, CDR2 SVGIG (reference sequence). The CDR3 spans 17 residues. This CDR3 reads CAWSVQTSGSRQETQYF. The covered CDR3 bases are TGTGCCTGGAGTGTACAGACTAGCGGGAGCAGGCAAGAGACG.

The sample holds many counts of this clone. The CDR3 end falls 3 residues outside the read, so it is completed with the germline J gene. The V gene is TRBV7-9, the J gene TRBJ2-5, with D tentatively TRBD1 (6 bases). The germline V gene encodes CDR1 SEHNR and CDR2 FQNEAQ (reference sequence). V was trimmed by 5 bases and J by 5 bases, leaving 12 bases between them. This CDR3 region has 13 residues. The covered CDR3 bases are TGTGCCAGCAGCGAACAGGGTGGGGAGACC. This translates into CASSEQGGET. The full CDR3 reads CASSEQGGETQYF.

The table lists this clone with many counts. Read data end 3 residues before the CDR3 end; the end is taken from the germline J gene. V and J are TRBV19 and TRBJ2-7, with 7 bases that match TRBD1. J was trimmed by 2 bases and V by 4 bases; bases with no gene match: 5. CDR1 is LNHDA and CDR2 is SQIVND in the germline V gene (reference sequence). The CDR3 length is 14 residues. Partial CDR3 DNA: TGTGCCAGTAGTAAGACAGGGTCCACCTACGAG. Translating it yields CASSKTGSTYE. The CDR3 as a whole reads CASSKTGSTYEQYF. Drawing the rest from reference TRBV19 and TRBJ2-7, the complete variable domain is DGGITQSPKYLFRKEGQNVTLSCEQNLNHDAMYWYRQDPGQGLRLIYYSQIVNDFQKGDIAEGYSVSREKKESFPLTVTSAQKNPTAFYLCASSKTGSTYEQYFGPGTRLTVT.

This clone has a count of ten or more. Sequencing ends 3 residues short of the CDR3 end; the germline J gene provides the rest. The chain is built from TRBV4-1 and TRBJ2-7; TRBD2 matches at 11 bases. CDR3 length: 15 amino acids. V was clipped by 1 base and J by 3 bases; unmatched bases: 2. CDR1 is MGHRA and CDR2 is YSYEKL in the germline V gene. CDR3 sequence reads: CASSQVAGGNYEQYF. The sequenced CDR3 bases are TGCGCCAGCAGCCAAGTAGCGGGAGGGAACTACGAG.

In its sample, this clone was seen many times. The read halts 3 residues ahead of the CDR3 end, with the missing end drawn from the germline J gene. This chain connects TRBV5-1 to TRBJ2-2; possibly TRBD1 for D (6 bases). Germline assignment: CDR1 SGHRS and CDR2 YFSETQ. CDR3 length: 14 residues. The sequenced part of the CDR3 DNA is TGCGCCAGCAGCGTGACAGGAATCAATTCACCG. Translated: CASSVTGINSP. The whole CDR3 sequence is CASSVTGINSPLFF.